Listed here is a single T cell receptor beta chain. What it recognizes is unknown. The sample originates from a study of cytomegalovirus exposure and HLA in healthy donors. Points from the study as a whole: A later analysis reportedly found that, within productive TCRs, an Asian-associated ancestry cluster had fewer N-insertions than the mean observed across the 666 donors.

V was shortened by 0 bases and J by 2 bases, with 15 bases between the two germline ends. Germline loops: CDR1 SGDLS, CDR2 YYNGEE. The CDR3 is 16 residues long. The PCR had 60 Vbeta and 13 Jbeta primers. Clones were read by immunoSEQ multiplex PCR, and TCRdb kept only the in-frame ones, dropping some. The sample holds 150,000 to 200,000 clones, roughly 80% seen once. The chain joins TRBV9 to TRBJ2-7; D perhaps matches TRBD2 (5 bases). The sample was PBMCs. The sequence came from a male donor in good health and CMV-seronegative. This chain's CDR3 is CASSVGGGRTTYEQYF. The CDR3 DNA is TGTGCCAGCAGCGTAGGAGGAGGCCGAACCACCTACGAGCAGTACTTC.